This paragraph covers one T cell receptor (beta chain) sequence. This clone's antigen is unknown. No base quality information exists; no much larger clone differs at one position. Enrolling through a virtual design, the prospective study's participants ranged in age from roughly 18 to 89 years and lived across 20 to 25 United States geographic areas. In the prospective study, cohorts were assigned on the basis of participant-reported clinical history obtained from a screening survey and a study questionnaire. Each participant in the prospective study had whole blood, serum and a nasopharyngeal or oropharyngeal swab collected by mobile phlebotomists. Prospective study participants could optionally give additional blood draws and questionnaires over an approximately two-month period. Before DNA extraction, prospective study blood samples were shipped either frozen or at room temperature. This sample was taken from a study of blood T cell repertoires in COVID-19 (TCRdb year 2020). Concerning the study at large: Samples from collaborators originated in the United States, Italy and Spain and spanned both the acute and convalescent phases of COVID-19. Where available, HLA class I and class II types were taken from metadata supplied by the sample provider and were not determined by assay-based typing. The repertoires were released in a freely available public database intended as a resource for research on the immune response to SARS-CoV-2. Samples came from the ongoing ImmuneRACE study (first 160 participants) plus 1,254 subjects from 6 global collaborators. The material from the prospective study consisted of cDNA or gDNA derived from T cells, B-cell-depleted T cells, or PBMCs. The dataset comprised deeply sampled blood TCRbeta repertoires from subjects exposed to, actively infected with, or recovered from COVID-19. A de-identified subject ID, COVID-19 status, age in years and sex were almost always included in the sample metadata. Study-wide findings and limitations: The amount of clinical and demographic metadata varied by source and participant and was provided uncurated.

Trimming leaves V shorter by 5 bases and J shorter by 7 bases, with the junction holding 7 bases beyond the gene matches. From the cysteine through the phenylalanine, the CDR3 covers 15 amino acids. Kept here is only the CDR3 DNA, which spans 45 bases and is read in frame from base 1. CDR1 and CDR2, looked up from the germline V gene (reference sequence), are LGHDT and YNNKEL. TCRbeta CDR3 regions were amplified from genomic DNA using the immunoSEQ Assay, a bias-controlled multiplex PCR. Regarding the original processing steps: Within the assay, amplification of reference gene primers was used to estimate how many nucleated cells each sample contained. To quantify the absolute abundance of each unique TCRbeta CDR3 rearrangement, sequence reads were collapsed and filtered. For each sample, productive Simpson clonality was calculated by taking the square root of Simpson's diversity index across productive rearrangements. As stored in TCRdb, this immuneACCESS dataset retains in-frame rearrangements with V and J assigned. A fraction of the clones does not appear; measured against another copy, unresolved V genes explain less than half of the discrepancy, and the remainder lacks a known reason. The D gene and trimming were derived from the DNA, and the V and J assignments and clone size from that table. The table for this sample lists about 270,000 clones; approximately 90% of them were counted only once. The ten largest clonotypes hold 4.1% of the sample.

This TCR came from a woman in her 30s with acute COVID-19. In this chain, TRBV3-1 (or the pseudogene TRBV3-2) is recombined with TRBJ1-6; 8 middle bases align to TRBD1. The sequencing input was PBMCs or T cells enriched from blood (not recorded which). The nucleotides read TGTGCCAGCAGCGAAGGACAGGGCGTGAATTCACCCCTCCACTTT. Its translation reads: CASSEGQGVNSPLHF.